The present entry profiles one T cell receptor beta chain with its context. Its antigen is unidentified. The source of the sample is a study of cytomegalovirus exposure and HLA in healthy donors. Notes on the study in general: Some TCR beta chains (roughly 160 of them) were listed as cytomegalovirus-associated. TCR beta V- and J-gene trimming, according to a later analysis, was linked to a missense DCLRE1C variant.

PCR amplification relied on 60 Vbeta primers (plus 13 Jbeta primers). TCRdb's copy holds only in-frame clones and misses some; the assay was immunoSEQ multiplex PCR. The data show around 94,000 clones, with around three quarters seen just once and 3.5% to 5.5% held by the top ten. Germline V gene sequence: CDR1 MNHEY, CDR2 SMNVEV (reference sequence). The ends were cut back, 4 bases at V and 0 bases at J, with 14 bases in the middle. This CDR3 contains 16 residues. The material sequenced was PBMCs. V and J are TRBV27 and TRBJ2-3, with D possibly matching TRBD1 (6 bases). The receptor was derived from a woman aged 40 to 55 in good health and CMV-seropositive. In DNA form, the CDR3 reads TGTGCCAGCAGTTCCCCCGGGGACAACAGCACAGATACGCAGTATTTT. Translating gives CASSSPGDNSTDTQYF.